This T cell receptor beta chain was found in a study of response to subunit inactivated influenza vaccine. TCRdb independently ran MiXCR on the RT-PCR reads; one entry per CDR3 protein. This sample has hundreds of thousands of distinct CDR3 sequences, with about 18% found just once. Findings and limits, study-wide: It was suggested by the authors that few new T cells are recruited by each seasonal influenza vaccination.

To note about this clonotype: Its antigen remains unknown.

The sequenced sample was PBMCs from blood, obtained about 5 days after vaccination. This clonotype was obtained from a man aged 45-60 years who received an inactivated influenza vaccine.

CDR3 region: CSAKGGGGNSPLHF. The CDR3 DNA follows: TGCAGTGCTAAAGGTGGGGGCGGGAATTCACCCCTCCACTTT. The chain joins TRBV20-1 to TRBJ1-6; D perhaps matches TRBD1 (6 bases). The ends were cut back, 4 bases at V and 7 bases at J, with 14 bases in the middle. The CDR3 loop spans 14 amino acids. Germline-derived CDR1 and CDR2 are DFQATT and SNEGSKA (reference sequence).